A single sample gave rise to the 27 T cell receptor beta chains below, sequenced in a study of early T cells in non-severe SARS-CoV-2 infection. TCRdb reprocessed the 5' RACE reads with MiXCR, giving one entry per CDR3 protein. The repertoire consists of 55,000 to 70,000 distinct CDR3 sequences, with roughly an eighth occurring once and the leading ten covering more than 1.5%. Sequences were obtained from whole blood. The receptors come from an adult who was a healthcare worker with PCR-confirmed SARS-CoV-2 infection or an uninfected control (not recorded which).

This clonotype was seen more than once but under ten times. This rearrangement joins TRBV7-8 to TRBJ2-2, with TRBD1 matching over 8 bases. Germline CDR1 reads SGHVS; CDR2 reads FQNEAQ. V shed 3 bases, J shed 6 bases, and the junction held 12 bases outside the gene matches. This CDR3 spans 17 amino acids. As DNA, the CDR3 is TGTGCCAGCAGCTTTGGCCGCGGACAGGGCTTTGCCGGGGAGCTGTTTTTT. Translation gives CASSFGRGQGFAGELFF.

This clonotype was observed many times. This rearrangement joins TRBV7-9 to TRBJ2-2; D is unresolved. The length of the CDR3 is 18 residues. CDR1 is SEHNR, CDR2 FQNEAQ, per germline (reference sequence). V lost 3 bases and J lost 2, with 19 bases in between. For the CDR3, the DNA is TGTGCCAGCAGCTTGTTCGTTTGGGCTGGCAGCAACACCGGGGAGCTGTTTTTT. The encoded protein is CASSLFVWAGSNTGELFF.

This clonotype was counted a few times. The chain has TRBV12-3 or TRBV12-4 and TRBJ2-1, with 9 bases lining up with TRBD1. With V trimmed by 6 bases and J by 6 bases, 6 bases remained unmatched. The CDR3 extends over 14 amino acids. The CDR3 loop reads CASRRDRAGNEQFF. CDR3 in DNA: TGTGCCAGCAGACGGGACAGGGCAGGCAATGAGCAGTTCTTC.

Here the CDR3 reads CASSWGAGPTDTQYF. CDR3 sequence (DNA): TGCGCCAGCAGCTGGGGGGCGGGGCCCACAGATACGCAGTATTTT. V is TRBV5-1 and J is TRBJ2-3; D assignment may be TRBD1 or TRBD2 (6 bases each). Germline CDR1 and CDR2: SGHRS and YFSETQ. The CDR3 loop spans 15 amino acids. Trimming took off 3 bases at V and 2 bases at J, with 13 bases between the two ends.

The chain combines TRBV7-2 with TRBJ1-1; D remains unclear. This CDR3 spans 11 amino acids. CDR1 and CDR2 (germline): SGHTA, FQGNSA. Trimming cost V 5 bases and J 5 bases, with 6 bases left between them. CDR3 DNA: TGTGCCAGCAGCCTCGAAACTGAAGCTTTCTTT. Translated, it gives CASSLETEAFF.

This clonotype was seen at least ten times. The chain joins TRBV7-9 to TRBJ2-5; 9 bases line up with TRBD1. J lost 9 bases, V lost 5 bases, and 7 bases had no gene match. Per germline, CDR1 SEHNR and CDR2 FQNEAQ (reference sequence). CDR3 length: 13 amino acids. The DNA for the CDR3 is TGTGCCAGCAGCCTCGGACAGGGGAGCCCCCAGTACTTC. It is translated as CASSLGQGSPQYF.

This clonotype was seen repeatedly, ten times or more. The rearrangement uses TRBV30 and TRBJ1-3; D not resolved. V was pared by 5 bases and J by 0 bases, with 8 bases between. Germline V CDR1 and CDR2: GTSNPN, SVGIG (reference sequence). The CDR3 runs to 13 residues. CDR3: CAWDMSSGNTIYF. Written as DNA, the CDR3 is TGTGCCTGGGACATGAGCTCTGGAAACACCATATATTTT.

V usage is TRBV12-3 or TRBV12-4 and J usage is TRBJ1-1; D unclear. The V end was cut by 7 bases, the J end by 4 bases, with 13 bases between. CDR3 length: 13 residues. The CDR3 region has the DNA TGTGCCAGCACCTGGACCCCCAGCACTGAAGCTTTCTTT. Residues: CASTWTPSTEAFF.

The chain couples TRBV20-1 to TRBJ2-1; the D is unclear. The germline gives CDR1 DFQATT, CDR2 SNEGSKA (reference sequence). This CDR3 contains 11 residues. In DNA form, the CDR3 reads TGCAGCGCCTCGCACCGCAATGAGCAGTTCTTC. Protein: CSASHRNEQFF.

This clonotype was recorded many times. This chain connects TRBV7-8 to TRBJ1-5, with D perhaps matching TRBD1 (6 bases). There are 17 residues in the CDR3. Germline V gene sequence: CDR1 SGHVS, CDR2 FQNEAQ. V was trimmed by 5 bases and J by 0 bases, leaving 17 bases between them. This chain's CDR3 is CASSMWITGSSNQPQHF. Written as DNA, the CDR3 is TGTGCCAGCAGCATGTGGATCACAGGGAGTAGCAATCAGCCCCAGCATTTT.

In DNA, the CDR3 is TGTGCCAGCAGCCTTAGTCGCGGGGGGTCGGACACCGGGGAGCTGTTTTTT. Translation gives CASSLSRGGSDTGELFF. The rearrangement links TRBV12-3 or TRBV12-4 to TRBJ2-2, with 8 bases identical to TRBD2. J was trimmed by 3 bases and V by 6 bases; bases with no gene match: 12. This CDR3 comprises 17 residues.

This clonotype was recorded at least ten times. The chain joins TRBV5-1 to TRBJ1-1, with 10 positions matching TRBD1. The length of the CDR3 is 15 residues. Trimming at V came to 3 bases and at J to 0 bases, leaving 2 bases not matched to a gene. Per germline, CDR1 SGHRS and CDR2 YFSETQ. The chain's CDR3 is CASSSGTGVNTEAFF. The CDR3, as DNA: TGCGCCAGCAGCTCAGGGACAGGGGTGAACACTGAAGCTTTCTTT.

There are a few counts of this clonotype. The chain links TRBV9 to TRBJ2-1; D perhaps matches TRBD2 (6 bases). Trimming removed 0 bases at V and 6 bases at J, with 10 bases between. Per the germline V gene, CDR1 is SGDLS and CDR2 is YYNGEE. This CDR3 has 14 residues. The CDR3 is CASSVGLGANEQFF. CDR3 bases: TGTGCCAGCAGCGTAGGACTAGGGGCCAATGAGCAGTTCTTC.

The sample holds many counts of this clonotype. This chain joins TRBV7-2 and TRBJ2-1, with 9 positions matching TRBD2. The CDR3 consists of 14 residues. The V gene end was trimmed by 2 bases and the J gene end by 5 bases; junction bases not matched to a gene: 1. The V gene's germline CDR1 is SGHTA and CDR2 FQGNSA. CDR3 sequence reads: CASSLLAGDNEQFF. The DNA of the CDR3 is TGTGCCAGCAGCTTATTAGCGGGGGACAATGAGCAGTTCTTC.

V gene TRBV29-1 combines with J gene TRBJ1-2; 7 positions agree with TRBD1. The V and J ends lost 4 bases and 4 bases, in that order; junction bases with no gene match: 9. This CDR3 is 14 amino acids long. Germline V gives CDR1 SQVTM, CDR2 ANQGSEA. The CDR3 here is CSVARDRAGYGYTF. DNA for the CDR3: TGCAGCGTTGCCAGGGACAGAGCGGGCTATGGCTACACCTTC.

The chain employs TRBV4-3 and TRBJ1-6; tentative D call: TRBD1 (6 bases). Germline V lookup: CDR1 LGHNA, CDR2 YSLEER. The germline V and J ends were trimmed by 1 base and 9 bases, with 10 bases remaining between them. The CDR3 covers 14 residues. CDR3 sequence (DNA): TGCGCCAGCAGCCAAGGGACAGCAGGTTCACCCCTCCACTTT. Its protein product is CASSQGTAGSPLHF.

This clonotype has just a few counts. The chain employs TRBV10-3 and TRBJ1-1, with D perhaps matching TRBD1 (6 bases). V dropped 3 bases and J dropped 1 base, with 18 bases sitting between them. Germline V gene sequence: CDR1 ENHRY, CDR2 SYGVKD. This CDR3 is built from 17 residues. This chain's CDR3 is CAISDLWGLAANTEAFF. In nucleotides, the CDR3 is TGTGCCATCAGTGACCTCTGGGGGCTAGCCGCGAACACTGAAGCTTTCTTT.

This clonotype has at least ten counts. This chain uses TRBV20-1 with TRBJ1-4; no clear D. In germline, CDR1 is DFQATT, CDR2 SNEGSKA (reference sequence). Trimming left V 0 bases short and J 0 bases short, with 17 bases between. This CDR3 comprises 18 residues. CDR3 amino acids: CSARDTQRTGTTNEKLFF. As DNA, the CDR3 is TGCAGTGCTAGAGACACACAGAGGACGGGGACAACTAATGAAAAACTGTTTTTT.

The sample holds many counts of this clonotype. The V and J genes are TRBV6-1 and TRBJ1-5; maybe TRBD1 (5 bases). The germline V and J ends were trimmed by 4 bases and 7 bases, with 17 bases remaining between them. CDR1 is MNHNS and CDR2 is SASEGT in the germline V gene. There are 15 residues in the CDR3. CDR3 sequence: CASSVRTPSDQPQHF. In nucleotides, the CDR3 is TGTGCCAGCAGTGTCCGGACACCATCGGACCAGCCCCAGCATTTT.

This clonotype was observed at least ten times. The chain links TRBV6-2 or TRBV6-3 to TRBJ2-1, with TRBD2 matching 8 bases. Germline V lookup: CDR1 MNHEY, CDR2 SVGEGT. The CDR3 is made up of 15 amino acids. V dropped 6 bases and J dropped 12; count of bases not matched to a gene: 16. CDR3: CASSSFGSGVGRQFF. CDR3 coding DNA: TGTGCCAGCAGCTCGTTTGGTAGCGGGGTTGGTAGGCAGTTCTTC.

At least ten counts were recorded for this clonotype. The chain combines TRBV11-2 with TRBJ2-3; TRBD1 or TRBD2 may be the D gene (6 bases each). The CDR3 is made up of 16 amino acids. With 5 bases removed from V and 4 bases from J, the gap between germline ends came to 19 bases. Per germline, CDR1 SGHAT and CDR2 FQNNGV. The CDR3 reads CASSAPQGLNADTQYF. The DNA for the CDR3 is TGTGCCAGCAGCGCCCCACAGGGACTTAACGCAGATACGCAGTATTTT.

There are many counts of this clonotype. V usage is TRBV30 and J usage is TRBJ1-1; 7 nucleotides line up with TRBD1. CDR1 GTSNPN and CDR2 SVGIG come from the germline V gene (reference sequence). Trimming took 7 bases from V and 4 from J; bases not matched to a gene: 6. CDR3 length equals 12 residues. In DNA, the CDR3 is TGTGCCTACAACAGGGGCGGCACTGAAGCTTTCTTT. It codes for CAYNRGGTEAFF.

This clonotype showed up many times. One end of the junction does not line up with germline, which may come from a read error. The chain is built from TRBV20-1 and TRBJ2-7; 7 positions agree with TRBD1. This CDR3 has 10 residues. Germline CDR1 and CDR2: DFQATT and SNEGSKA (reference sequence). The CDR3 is CSAKGAGSTF. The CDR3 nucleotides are TGCAGTGCTAAGGGGGCAGGGTCAACCTTC.

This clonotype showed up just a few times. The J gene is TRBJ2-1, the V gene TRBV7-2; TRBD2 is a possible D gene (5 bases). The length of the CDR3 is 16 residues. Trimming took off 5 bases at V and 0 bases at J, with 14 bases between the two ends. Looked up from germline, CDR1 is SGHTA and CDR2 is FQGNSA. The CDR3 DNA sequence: TGTGCCAGCAGCCCCCGGACTGGGAGCTCCTACAATGAGCAGTTCTTC. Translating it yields CASSPRTGSSYNEQFF.

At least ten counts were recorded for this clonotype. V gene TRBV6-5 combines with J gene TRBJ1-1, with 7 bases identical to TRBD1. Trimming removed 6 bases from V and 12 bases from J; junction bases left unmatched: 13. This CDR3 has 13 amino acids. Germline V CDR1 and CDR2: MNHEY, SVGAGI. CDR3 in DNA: TGTGCCAGCAGACACTTCATGACAGGGAGTACTTTCTTT. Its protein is CASRHFMTGSTFF.

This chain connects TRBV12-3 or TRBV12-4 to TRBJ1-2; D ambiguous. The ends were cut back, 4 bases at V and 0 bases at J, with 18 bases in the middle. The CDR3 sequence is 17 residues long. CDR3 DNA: TGTGCCAGCAGTTCCCTGCGGGCAGACTTTACTAACTATGGCTACACCTTC. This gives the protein CASSSLRADFTNYGYTF.

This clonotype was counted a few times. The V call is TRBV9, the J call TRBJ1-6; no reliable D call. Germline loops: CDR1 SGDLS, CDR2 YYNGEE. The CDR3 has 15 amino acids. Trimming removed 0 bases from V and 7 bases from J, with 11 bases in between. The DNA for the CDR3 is TGTGCCAGCAGCGTAGACCCTACCCCAAATTCACCCCTCCACTTT. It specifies CASSVDPTPNSPLHF.